Listed below are T cell receptor beta chains from one sample, sequenced in a study of tumor-infiltrating lymphocytes in oesophageal squamous cell carcinoma. In TCRdb, the PCR reads were re-called with MiXCR into one record per CDR3 protein. There are 8,500 to 14,000 distinct CDR3 sequences in the sample; approximately 59% occur only once, and roughly a quarter lies in the top ten. The sequenced sample consisted of esophageal tumor tissue. Receptors originate from a male donor with esophageal squamous cell carcinoma. Each CDR3 is given with its conserved first and last residue. A D gene is named only where the DNA matches it firmly. Size is stated for part of the rows, as once, few or many counts, or as a class when the clone is expanded.

d_call cdr3_length clone_size j_call v_call cdr3_aa cdr3_nt
. 15 . TRBJ1-4 TRBV27 CASSLSVRSNEKLFF TGTGCCAGCAGTTTATCGGTCAGGTCTAATGAAAAACTGTTTTTT
. 11 . TRBJ2-3 TRBV7-2 CASSLLNTQYF TGTGCCAGCAGCTTATTGAATACGCAGTATTTT
TRBD1 16 few TRBJ2-1 TRBV11-3 CASSPRQGQGYNEQFF TGTGCCAGCAGCCCGCGACAGGGACAGGGATACAATGAGCAGTTCTTC
. 15 . TRBJ1-1 TRBV12-3/TRBV12-4 CASSLGGSTNTEAFF TGTGCCAGCAGTTTAGGCGGGAGTACGAACACTGAAGCTTTCTTT
TRBD2 15 . TRBJ2-3 TRBV6-1 CASSESSGGTDTQYF TGTGCCAGCAGTGAGTCTAGCGGGGGGACAGATACGCAGTATTTT
. 15 . TRBJ2-1 TRBV5-1 CASSYLGNSYNEQFF TGCGCCAGCAGCTACCTAGGGAACTCCTACAATGAGCAGTTCTTC
TRBD1 13 many TRBJ1-2 TRBV7-9 CASGQGGNYGYTF TGTGCCAGCGGACAGGGGGGAAACTATGGCTACACCTTC
. 14 . TRBJ1-2 TRBV7-3 CASRTNGANYGYTF TGTGCCAGCAGAACGAACGGAGCTAACTATGGCTACACCTTC
TRBD2 17 . TRBJ2-3 TRBV5-3 CASSILLAGTDTDTQYF TGTGCCAGCAGCATCTTACTAGCGGGTACTGACACAGATACGCAGTATTTT
. 14 few TRBJ1-2 TRBV7-9 CASSQGHGNYGYTF TGTGCCAGCAGCCAGGGACATGGTAACTATGGCTACACCTTC
. 16 . TRBJ2-4 TRBV11-2 CASSLLAGSAYNEQYF TGTGCCAGCAGCCTTTTAGCCGGGAGTGCCTACAATGAGCAGTACTTC
TRBD2 16 . TRBJ2-1 TRBV7-3 CASSPQIAGLYNEQFF TGTGCCAGCAGCCCTCAAATAGCGGGACTTTACAATGAGCAGTTCTTC
. 19 . TRBJ2-6 TRBV12-3/TRBV12-4 CASIQGRGGVRSGANVLTF TGTGCCAGCATTCAAGGTCGAGGAGGGGTCCGCTCTGGGGCCAACGTCCTGACTTTC
TRBD2 13 . TRBJ2-7 TRBV6-9 CASTAAGGREQYF TGTGCCAGCACCGCAGCGGGGGGACGCGAGCAGTACTTC
. 12 . TRBJ2-5 TRBV11-2 CASSLEWGTQYF TGTGCCAGCAGCTTAGAGTGGGGGACCCAGTACTTC
TRBD2 15 . TRBJ2-5 TRBV12-3/TRBV12-4 CASSFWRAGVETQYF TGTGCCAGCAGTTTTTGGAGAGCGGGGGTAGAGACCCAGTACTTC
. 17 . TRBJ2-1 TRBV24-1 CATSGSGGGRGYNEQFF TGTGCCACCAGTGGAAGCGGAGGGGGACGCGGGTACAATGAGCAGTTCTTC
. 13 . TRBJ2-5 TRBV10-3 CAITRTPQETQYF TGTGCCATCACTAGGACACCCCAAGAGACCCAGTACTTC
. 14 many TRBJ2-1 TRBV5-1 CASRGGSSYNEQFF TGCGCCAGCAGGGGCGGAAGCTCCTACAATGAGCAGTTCTTC
TRBD2 17 . TRBJ2-7 TRBV7-2 CASSSTSGRGSYNEQYF TGTGCCAGCAGCTCGACTAGCGGAAGAGGCTCCTACAATGAGCAGTACTTC
. 15 few TRBJ2-5 TRBV7-9 CASSPTGGGGETQYF TGTGCCAGCAGTCCCACCGGTGGGGGAGGAGAGACCCAGTACTTC
. 15 . TRBJ2-7 TRBV7-2 CASSLDSGPYNEQYF TGTGCCAGCAGCTTAGACAGCGGACCCTACAATGAGCAGTACTTC
TRBD1 14 . TRBJ2-5 TRBV7-1 CASSSDRVGGEQYF TGTGCCAGCAGCTCGGACAGGGTGGGAGGAGAGCAGTACTTC
. 12 medium-sized TRBJ2-5 TRBV12-3/TRBV12-4 CASSSLRETQYF TGTGCCAGCAGTTCCCTGCGAGAGACCCAGTACTTC
. 12 . TRBJ2-5 TRBV7-2 CASSPMRETQYF TGTGCCAGCAGCCCCATGCGGGAGACCCAGTACTTC
TRBD1 15 few TRBJ2-5 TRBV7-2 CASSMGQGFRETQYF TGTGCCAGCAGCATGGGACAGGGGTTTCGAGAGACCCAGTACTTC
TRBD2 16 . TRBJ2-1 TRBV6-1 CASSYRTSGGYNEQFF TGTGCCAGCAGTTACCGCACTAGCGGGGGGTACAATGAGCAGTTCTTC